This TCR beta chain was sequenced in a study of T cells in Graves' hyperthyroidism and ophthalmopathy. It was RNA transcripts that yielded the amplified TCR beta CDR3 regions. Carried out on the TCR CDR3, a first-round RT-PCR used the HTBI primer set. Each CDR3 protein gets one entry after TCRdb re-called the multiplex PCR reads with MiXCR. The table includes about half a million distinct CDR3 sequences, approximately 24% detected once. V was pared by 9 bases and J by 4 bases, with 6 bases of the junction left unmatched. This CDR3 is 12 amino acids long. CDR1 is MNHNS, CDR2 SASEGT, per germline. Exclusion followed for patients with uncontrolled infection, other autoimmune disease, pregnancy or lactation. Orbital computed tomography and thyroid ultrasound, together with serum TRAb and thyroxine and clinical symptoms, were used for diagnoses. The authors obtained PBMCs from about 9.5 ml of fresh peripheral blood.

This clonotype was observed once. The sequenced sample consisted of blood. The clonotype was recovered from a woman younger than 45 with Graves' ophthalmopathy. This sequence joins TRBV6-1 and TRBJ2-7; 7 nucleotides line up with TRBD1. The CDR3 reads CARQGSRYEQYF. The CDR3 DNA follows: TGTGCCAGACAGGGGAGCAGGTACGAGCAGTACTTC.